This T cell receptor beta chain was documented in a study of blood T cell repertoires in COVID-19 (dated by TCRdb to about 2020). Context from the whole study: Samples from collaborators originated in the United States, Italy and Spain and spanned both the acute and convalescent phases of COVID-19. The material from the prospective study consisted of cDNA or gDNA derived from T cells, B-cell-depleted T cells, or PBMCs. Deeply sampled blood TCRbeta repertoires from subjects exposed to, actively infected with, or recovered from COVID-19 were included in the dataset. A freely available public database, intended as a resource for researchers studying the immune response to SARS-CoV-2, is where the repertoires were released. Samples came from the ongoing ImmuneRACE study (first 160 participants) plus 1,254 subjects from 6 global collaborators. Sample metadata almost always included a de-identified subject ID, COVID-19 status, age in years and sex. HLA class I and class II types, where available, came from metadata supplied by the sample provider rather than from assay-based typing. Results the study describes overall, beyond this receptor: How much clinical and demographic metadata was included differed by source and by participant, and the metadata was provided uncurated.

The CDR3 contains 11 residues, cysteine and phenylalanine counted. The entry retains the CDR3 DNA only, 33 bases that are in frame from base 1. CDR1 and CDR2 are drawn from the germline V gene (reference sequence): DFQATT, SNEGSKA. The immunoSEQ Assay, a bias-controlled multiplex PCR, was used to amplify TCRbeta CDR3 regions from genomic DNA. Processing in the source paper ran as follows. The number of nucleated cells in each sample was estimated by amplification of reference gene primers within the assay. To quantify the absolute abundance of each unique TCRbeta CDR3 rearrangement, sequence reads were collapsed and filtered. For each sample, productive Simpson clonality was calculated as the square root of Simpson's diversity index over productive rearrangements. This is the immuneACCESS table as TCRdb keeps it, with only in-frame sequences that have V and J called. A part of the clones is gone; compared with another copy, unresolved V genes explain less than half, and the rest is unexplained. D and trimming come from the DNA, and the V and J calls and clone size come from that table. In this sample the table shows about 40,000 clones, about four fifths of which occur a single time. The ten largest make up roughly 2.7% of the sample.

Collaborating institutions collected whole blood in K2EDTA tubes following their own protocols. Collaborator samples were shipped for TCRbeta analysis as frozen whole blood, isolated PBMCs, or DNA extracted from either sample type. On this clone itself: Its antigen is not yet known. No much larger clonotype is one base removed from it; base qualities were not supplied.

The sequencing sample was made of peripheral blood. The sequence is built from TRBV20-1 and TRBJ1-5; TRBD1 is possibly the D segment (6 matching bases). This clonotype was obtained from a woman between 55 and 75 years old with acute or convalescent COVID-19. The DNA is as follows: TGCAGGAAACAGGGAGATCAGCCCCAGCATTTT. It is translated as CRKQGDQPQHF.